Listed below are T cell receptor beta chains from one sample, sequenced in a study of blood T cell repertoires in COVID-19. Only in-frame clones appear in the TCRdb table, and some are missing; sequencing was by immunoSEQ multiplex PCR. This table holds approximately 450,000 clones, around 89% found once. The specimen sequenced was PBMCs or T cells enriched from blood (not recorded which). The receptors stem from a man aged 25 to 45 who had recovered from COVID-19. Both conserved end residues are part of each CDR3. The D gene is left open where the match is weak. Clone size is shown for a subset of rows, as once, few, many or a class of expanded clone.

v_gene	d_gene	abundance	len	j_gene	CDR3nt	CDR3aa
TRBV10-3	.	.	13	TRBJ2-2	TGTGCCATCAGTGTACAGGGCGACGGGGAGCTGTTTTTT	CAISVQGDGELFF
TRBV7-8	.	.	15	TRBJ1-5	TGTGCCAGCAGCTTAGGTGCGGTATTAGGTCAGCCCCAGCATTTT	CASSLGAVLGQPQHF
TRBV5-1	.	.	15	TRBJ2-1	TGCGCCAGCAGCTTTGCGGGGAGCTCCTACAATGAGCAGTTCTTC	CASSFAGSSYNEQFF
TRBV7-2	.	.	14	TRBJ2-7	TGTGCCAGCAGCTTAGATAGCGGACCCTACGAGCAGTACTTC	CASSLDSGPYEQYF
TRBV6-2/TRBV6-3	TRBD2	.	17	TRBJ2-2	TGTGCCAGCAGTTACTCGATCACGGGAGGGGATCCCGGGGAGCTGTTTTTT	CASSYSITGGDPGELFF
TRBV28	TRBD1	.	14	TRBJ1-2	TGTGCCAGCACCGAGACAGGGCCAACCTATGGCTACACCTTC	CASTETGPTYGYTF
TRBV6-5	TRBD2	.	16	TRBJ2-5	TGTGCCAGCAGTTACCGGCTAGCGGGAGGTGGAGAGACCCAGTACTTC	CASSYRLAGGGETQYF
TRBV3-1/TRBV3-2	.	.	13	TRBJ1-1	TGTGCCAGCAGCCAAGACGGTCCAGGGGAAGCTTTCTTT	CASSQDGPGEAFF
TRBV28	TRBD1	.	17	TRBJ1-2	TGTGCCAGCACCCCAGGAGGGACAGCATTAATCGGGTATGGCTACACCTTC	CASTPGGTALIGYGYTF
TRBV6-5	TRBD1	.	14	TRBJ1-5	TGTGCCAGCAGGACGGACAGGGATGGACAGCCCCAGCATTTT	CASRTDRDGQPQHF
TRBV27	.	few	15	TRBJ1-2	TGTGCCAGCAGCCCCAATCTTAAGACAGTCGATGGCTACACCTTC	CASSPNLKTVDGYTF
TRBV19	.	.	14	TRBJ1-3	TGTGCCAGTAGAGAACAGGGAACTGGAAACACCATATATTTT	CASREQGTGNTIYF
TRBV18	.	.	14	TRBJ1-5	TGTGCCAGCTCACCACAGGGAGGAGGAGAGCCCCAGCATTTT	CASSPQGGGEPQHF
TRBV24-1	TRBD2	.	13	TRBJ2-7	TGTGCCACCAGTTCTAGCGGGAGGGCCGAGCAGTACTTC	CATSSSGRAEQYF
TRBV6-6	.	.	15	TRBJ2-1	TGTGCCAGCAGTGCCCGGGACTCCCATAGGTATGAGCAGTTCTTC	CASSARDSHRYEQFF
TRBV30	TRBD1	.	15	TRBJ1-6	TGTGCCGGGTCCTTTCGTGGGACAGGGGTGTCACCCCTCCACTTT	CAGSFRGTGVSPLHF
TRBV2	TRBD2	.	17	TRBJ2-2	TGTGCCAGCAGTTCCCCACTAGCGGGAATGAACACCGGGGAGCTGTTTTTT	CASSSPLAGMNTGELFF
TRBV4-1	.	.	14	TRBJ2-3	TGCGCCAGCAGCCAAGTTACGGGAGAGGATACGCAGTATTTT	CASSQVTGEDTQYF
TRBV5-1	.	.	14	TRBJ2-2	TGCGCCAGCAGCGGCGGGAAGAACACCGGGGAGCTGTTTTTT	CASSGGKNTGELFF
TRBV5-8	.	once	15	TRBJ1-5	TGTGCCAGCAGCCATTCCGGGACAAGGGGATTGCCCCAGCATTTT	CASSHSGTRGLPQHF
TRBV10-3	.	.	16	TRBJ1-2	TGTGCCATCAGTGAGTCGATTGGACAGAAGATCTATGGCTACACCTTC	CAISESIGQKIYGYTF
TRBV3-1/TRBV3-2	.	.	14	TRBJ2-7	TGTGCCAGCAGCCAAGGGGGGCAGTCCTACGAGCAGTACTTC	CASSQGGQSYEQYF